This T cell receptor beta chain appears in the sequencing data of a study of early T cells in non-severe SARS-CoV-2 infection. From the 5' RACE reads, TCRdb called clonotypes with MiXCR, one entry per CDR3 protein. The sample contains about 48,000 distinct CDR3 sequences, under 15% of which appear only once. This clonotype was found many times. Looked up from germline, CDR1 is SQVTM and CDR2 is ANQGSEA. With 7 bases clipped from V and 5 bases from J, the junction kept 7 bases outside the gene matches. CDR3 length equals 12 residues. The V gene is TRBV29-1, the J gene TRBJ1-1; 7 positions agree with TRBD1. Source material: whole blood. The source is an adult who was a healthcare worker with PCR-confirmed SARS-CoV-2 infection or an uninfected control (not recorded which). CDR3 sequence: CSAEQGGTEAFF. The CDR3 DNA sequence: TGCAGCGCTGAGCAGGGGGGGACTGAAGCTTTCTTT.